The 30 T cell receptor beta chains in this list originate from one sample, sequenced in a study of T cells in localized non-small cell lung cancer. The table came from immunoSEQ multiplex PCR; TCRdb's copy has only in-frame clones and leaves some out. This table has about 23,000 clones, roughly nine tenths appearing once. Specimen: peripheral blood, collected before any cancer treatment. The source is a male donor older than 55 with stage I lung adenocarcinoma.

The chain employs TRBV25-1 and TRBJ2-1; D is ambiguous. Germline V gene lookup returns CDR1 MGHDK and CDR2 SYGVNS. This CDR3 spans 12 amino acids. V was cut by 5 bases and J by 7 bases, with 9 bases left in between. CDR3 amino acids: CASSLTFNEQFF. DNA of the CDR3: TGTGCCAGCAGTCTAACCTTTAATGAGCAGTTCTTC.

The chain combines TRBV9 with TRBJ2-2, with 7 bases lining up with TRBD1. Germline lookup yields CDR1 SGDLS and CDR2 YYNGEE. The J segment lost 0 bases and the V segment lost 0 bases, leaving 2 bases of the junction unmatched. The CDR3 runs to 16 residues. This chain's CDR3 is CASSVDGTANTGELFF. CDR3 DNA: TGTGCCAGCAGCGTAGATGGGACAGCGAACACCGGGGAGCTGTTTTTT.

The chain combines TRBV30 with TRBJ1-5, with TRBD1 matching 7 bases. Trimming cost V 0 bases and J 3 bases; bases outside gene matches: 17. CDR1 GTSNPN and CDR2 SVGIG come from the germline V gene (reference sequence). CDR3 length: 19 residues. The CDR3 is CAWSVPPLFQTGNNQPQHF. The CDR3 nucleotides read TGTGCCTGGAGTGTACCCCCCCTCTTCCAGACAGGGAACAATCAGCCCCAGCATTTT.

The rearrangement uses TRBV5-1 and TRBJ2-3; D remains ambiguous. The CDR3 totals 13 residues. Trimming pared 6 bases from V and 1 base from J, leaving 9 bases between. Germline CDR1 is SGHRS and CDR2 is YFSETQ. The CDR3 sequence is CASTRQRTDTQYF. Here the CDR3 DNA reads TGCGCCAGCACCAGACAACGCACAGATACGCAGTATTTT.

The J gene is TRBJ2-7, the V gene TRBV2, with a weak D call TRBD2 (6 bases). The germline V gene has CDR1 SNHLY and CDR2 FYNNEI. This CDR3 is 12 amino acids long. V dropped 3 bases and J dropped 3 bases, with 6 bases sitting between them. The CDR3 sequence: CASSDGGYEQYF. The DNA of the CDR3 is TGTGCCAGCAGTGACGGGGGCTACGAGCAGTACTTC.

The genes are TRBV27 and TRBJ1-5, with D possibly being TRBD1 (6 bases). Per germline, CDR1 MNHEY and CDR2 SMNVEV (reference sequence). The CDR3 covers 16 residues. Trimming stripped 2 bases from V and 6 bases from J, with 17 bases between. The CDR3 protein is CASSLMGARVGQPQHF. Written as DNA, the CDR3 is TGTGCCAGCAGTTTAATGGGGGCCAGGGTAGGTCAGCCCCAGCATTTT.

This clone was observed a few times. The chain joins TRBV27 to TRBJ2-5; D is possibly TRBD2 (5 bases). The CDR3 has 16 residues. V lost 4 bases to trimming and J lost 4 bases, with 19 bases between them. CDR1 and CDR2 (germline): MNHEY, SMNVEV (reference sequence). The CDR3, as DNA: TGTGCCAGCAGTTCCCTTCCGGGGTTAGGACCAGAGACCCAGTACTTC. Translated: CASSSLPGLGPETQYF.

This clone was found once. The V and J genes are TRBV9 and TRBJ1-1, with D possibly TRBD1 on 5 matching bases. Trimming took off 3 bases at V and 4 bases at J, with 13 bases between the two ends. This CDR3 comprises 14 residues. CDR1 and CDR2 from the germline V gene are SGDLS and YYNGEE. The CDR3 sequence: CASSAEGVVTEAFF. CDR3 DNA sequence: TGTGCCAGCAGCGCAGAAGGGGTAGTCACTGAAGCTTTCTTT.

This chain uses TRBV11-2 with TRBJ1-1; D is ambiguous. This CDR3 contains 13 residues. Looked up from germline, CDR1 is SGHAT and CDR2 is FQNNGV. V was cut by 2 bases and J by 1 base, with 5 bases left in between. CDR3 sequence reads: CASSLQGNTEAFF. In DNA form, the CDR3 reads TGTGCCAGCAGCTTACAAGGGAACACTGAAGCTTTCTTT.

CDR3 coding DNA: TGTGCCAGCAGGGCCTCAGGGGACCGAAATGAAAAACTGTTTTTT. This encodes CASRASGDRNEKLFF. The chain recombines TRBV4-2 with TRBJ1-4; D is perhaps TRBD1 (6 bases). The CDR3 consists of 15 residues. CDR1 is LGHNA and CDR2 is YNFKEQ in the germline V gene. V was trimmed by 6 bases and J by 5 bases, leaving 16 bases between them.

The V call is TRBV5-6, the J call TRBJ2-3, with D possibly TRBD2 on 5 matching bases. Trimming pared 0 bases from V and 0 bases from J, leaving 5 bases between. The V gene's germline CDR1 is SGHDT and CDR2 YYEEEE. The CDR3 loop spans 14 amino acids. The CDR3 spells CASSLGTSTDTQYF. CDR3 sequence (DNA): TGTGCCAGCAGCTTGGGGACTAGCACAGATACGCAGTATTTT.

The DNA for the CDR3 is TGTGCCAGCAGTGTTTTACAGGGGTTGCCAGATACGCAGTATTTT. Translated: CASSVLQGLPDTQYF. The chain is built from TRBV2 and TRBJ2-3; 7 nucleotides align to TRBD1. The CDR3 contains 15 residues. The V and J ends lost 4 bases and 4 bases, in that order; junction bases with no gene match: 8. Germline V CDR1 and CDR2: SNHLY, FYNNEI.

This sequence joins TRBV7-2 and TRBJ2-4; D is possibly TRBD1 or TRBD2 (5 bases each). Per the germline V gene, CDR1 is SGHTA and CDR2 is FQGNSA. CDR3 size: 13 residues. V was shortened by 8 bases and J by 2 bases, with 10 bases between the two germline ends. The CDR3, as DNA: TGTGCCAGCGCTAGGGGACCCAAAAACATTCAGTACTTC. Amino acids: CASARGPKNIQYF.

The V call is TRBV14, the J call TRBJ2-5; D possibly corresponds to TRBD2 (7 bases). The last part of the DNA fits TRBJ2-7 better; the J call may be wrong. The CDR3 has 15 residues. The germline CDR1 and CDR2 sequences are SGHDN and FVKESK. In DNA form, the CDR3 reads TGTGCCAGCAGCCATCCCCCGGGGGGCCGGGACGAGCAGTACTTC. Its protein product is CASSHPPGGRDEQYF.

The chain employs TRBV30 and TRBJ2-7; D not certain. Germline lookup yields CDR1 GTSNPN and CDR2 SVGIG (reference sequence). The CDR3 covers 11 residues. V was shortened by 5 bases and J by 2 bases, with 7 bases between the two germline ends. The CDR3 sequence: CAWSDTYEQYF. CDR3 DNA: TGTGCCTGGTCAGATACCTACGAGCAGTACTTC. The full variable domain, in which reference TRBV30 and TRBJ2-7 provide the parts outside the CDR3, is SQTIHQWPATLVQPVGSPLSLECTVEGTSNPNLYWYRQAAGRGLQLLFYSVGIGQISSEVPQNLSASRPQDRQFILSSKKLLLSDSGFYLCAWSDTYEQYFGPGTRLTVT.

The rearrangement links TRBV6-6 to TRBJ1-2; D ambiguous. The germline V and J ends were trimmed by 4 bases and 2 bases, with 14 bases remaining between them. Germline CDR1 is MNHNY and CDR2 is SVGAGI (reference sequence). The CDR3 consists of 15 residues. As DNA, the CDR3 is TGTGCCAGCAGTTGGGCCCCCACCAAGAACTATGGCTACACCTTC. Its protein product is CASSWAPTKNYGYTF.

This clone was seen once. CDR3 coding DNA: TGTGCCAGTAGTACAGAGGACACCATATATTTT. As protein: CASSTEDTIYF. V and J are TRBV19 and TRBJ1-3; no clear D gene. V gave up 4 bases and J gave up 8 bases, with 6 bases separating them. From germline, CDR1 is LNHDA and CDR2 SQIVND (reference sequence). The CDR3 has 11 amino acids.

The rearrangement uses TRBV7-3 and TRBJ1-6; a weak D match, TRBD1 (5 bases). V lost 1 base to trimming and J lost 7 bases, with 11 bases between them. CDR3 length equals 15 residues. CDR1 is SGHTA, CDR2 FQGTGA, per germline. The CDR3 nucleotides are TGTGCCAGCAGCTTAATGGGGGGGAGGAATTCACCCCTCCACTTT. Amino acid sequence: CASSLMGGRNSPLHF.

This rearrangement joins TRBV6-6 to TRBJ1-3; weak D call: TRBD1 (6 bases). The CDR3 loop spans 16 amino acids. Germline values: CDR1 MNHNY, CDR2 SVGAGI (reference sequence). V was clipped by 5 bases and J by 1 base, with 15 bases between them. The CDR3 bases are TGTGCCAGCAGTCGGGGGACACTGGGGTCTGGAAACACCATATATTTT. Translated, it gives CASSRGTLGSGNTIYF.

The genes are TRBV7-9 and TRBJ2-1, with D perhaps TRBD2 (6 bases). Trimming stripped 1 base from V and 2 bases from J, with 6 bases between. This CDR3 has 14 amino acids. Per germline, CDR1 SEHNR and CDR2 FQNEAQ (reference sequence). The CDR3 DNA reads as TGTGCCAGCAGCTTAGGCGGGACCTACAATGAGCAGTTCTTC. Encoded protein: CASSLGGTYNEQFF.

The gene calls are TRBV5-1 and TRBJ2-3; 13 bases line up with TRBD2. V was clipped by 0 bases and J by 2 bases; unmatched bases: 6. CDR3 size: 18 residues. The V gene's germline CDR1 is SGHRS and CDR2 YFSETQ. Here the CDR3 DNA reads TGCGCCAGCAGCTTGGGGACTAGCGGGAGTGTGAACACAGATACGCAGTATTTT. This gives the protein CASSLGTSGSVNTDTQYF.

The rearrangement uses TRBV28 and TRBJ2-7, with D hard to call. CDR1 is MDHEN, CDR2 SYDVKM, per germline. V was pared by 5 bases and J by 5 bases, with 16 bases between. The CDR3 totals 14 residues. CDR3 DNA sequence: TGTGCCAGCAGTACGACCCCCTTCACCAACGAGCAGTACTTC. Its protein product is CASSTTPFTNEQYF.

This clone was counted only a few times. This sequence joins TRBV15 and TRBJ1-6; no definite D call. This CDR3 spans 13 amino acids. Germline values: CDR1 LNHNV, CDR2 YYDKDF (reference sequence). The ends were cut back, 11 bases at V and 0 bases at J, with 8 bases in the middle. The CDR3 loop reads CASSSSYNSPLHF. The CDR3 coding sequence is TGTGCCTCGTCCAGCTCCTATAATTCACCCCTCCACTTT.

The chain combines TRBV7-2 with TRBJ2-2, with D uncertain. Trimming left V 5 bases short and J 7 bases short, with 11 bases between. This CDR3 comprises 13 residues. CDR1 and CDR2 (germline): SGHTA, FQGNSA. The CDR3 coding sequence is TGTGCCAGCAGCCCTATTTGGGGCGGGGAGCTGTTTTTT. This gives the protein CASSPIWGGELFF.

V usage is TRBV4-3 and J usage is TRBJ1-1, with D maybe TRBD1 (5 bases). This CDR3 has 14 residues. Trimming left V 0 bases short and J 1 base short, with 6 bases between. The germline gives CDR1 LGHNA, CDR2 YSLEER. CDR3 sequence: CASSQDRGNTEAFF. CDR3 DNA sequence: TGCGCCAGCAGCCAAGATAGGGGGAACACTGAAGCTTTCTTT.

V and J are TRBV5-5 and TRBJ1-1; TRBD1 might be the D (5 bases). V was pared by 0 bases and J by 0 bases, with 15 bases between. CDR1 is SGHKS and CDR2 is YYEKEE in the germline V gene (reference sequence). The CDR3 is 17 amino acids. The CDR3 DNA reads as TGTGCCAGCAGCTTGGGGGGCCGCACAGGTTTGAACACTGAAGCTTTCTTT. It is translated as CASSLGGRTGLNTEAFF.

The genes are TRBV5-6 and TRBJ2-5; the match to TRBD1 covers 9 bases. The CDR3 contains 14 residues. Germline values: CDR1 SGHDT, CDR2 YYEEEE. Trimming removed 0 bases from V and 7 bases from J; junction bases left unmatched: 4. Here the CDR3 reads CASSLDRGLGTQYF. The CDR3 DNA is TGTGCCAGCAGCTTGGACAGGGGGCTAGGGACCCAGTACTTC.

The chain employs TRBV5-6 and TRBJ1-1; 7 bases line up with TRBD1. The J segment lost 4 bases and the V segment lost 0 bases, leaving 6 bases of the junction unmatched. There are 15 residues in the CDR3. The germline V gene has CDR1 SGHDT and CDR2 YYEEEE. This CDR3 is CASSLAGAGGTEAFF. The CDR3 DNA is TGTGCCAGCAGCTTGGCCGGGGCAGGGGGCACTGAAGCTTTCTTT.

CDR3 region: CASSPDRLNSPLHF. For the CDR3, the DNA is TGTGCCAGCAGTCCTGACAGGTTGAACTCACCCCTCCACTTT. The chain is built from TRBV6-6 and TRBJ1-6, with D perhaps matching TRBD1 (6 bases). Trimming stripped 5 bases from V and 10 bases from J, with 15 bases between. The germline CDR1 and CDR2 sequences are MNHNY and SVGAGI (reference sequence). This CDR3 has 14 amino acids.

The chain carries TRBV7-2 and TRBJ1-1; D unresolved. This CDR3 comprises 15 residues. Germline loops: CDR1 SGHTA, CDR2 FQGNSA. The V gene lost 3 bases and the J gene lost 0 bases, with 11 bases spanning the gap. Written as DNA, the CDR3 is TGTGCCAGCAGCTTGCGGACCGGCATGAACACTGAAGCTTTCTTT. Amino acid sequence: CASSLRTGMNTEAFF. Complete variable domain (other parts from reference TRBV7-2 and TRBJ1-1): GAGVSQSPSNKVTEKGKDVELRCDPISGHTALYWYRQSLGQGLEFLIYFQGNSAPDKSGLPSDRFSAERTGGSVSTLTIQRTQQEDSAVYLCASSLRTGMNTEAFFGQGTRLTVV.